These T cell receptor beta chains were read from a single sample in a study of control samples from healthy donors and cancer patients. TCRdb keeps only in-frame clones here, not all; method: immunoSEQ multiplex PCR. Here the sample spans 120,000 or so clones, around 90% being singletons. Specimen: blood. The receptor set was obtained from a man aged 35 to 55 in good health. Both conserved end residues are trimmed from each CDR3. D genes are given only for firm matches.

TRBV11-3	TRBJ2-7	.	ASSFSVSYEQY
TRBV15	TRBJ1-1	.	ATSISGDLGTEAF
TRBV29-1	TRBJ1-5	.	SVVAGNSNQPQH
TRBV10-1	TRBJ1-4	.	ASSESTDWSEKLF
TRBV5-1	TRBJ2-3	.	ASRGRTSTDTQY
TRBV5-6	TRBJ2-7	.	ASSLLKYEQY
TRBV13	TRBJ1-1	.	ASSLRGGSTEAF
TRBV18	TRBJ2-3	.	ASSPSTDTQY
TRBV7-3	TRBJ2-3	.	ASCLAGASTDTQY
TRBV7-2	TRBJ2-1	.	ASSLARGQNLKEF
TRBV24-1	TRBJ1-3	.	ATMGYSGNTIY
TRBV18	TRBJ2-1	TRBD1	ASSQGMTGGHEQF
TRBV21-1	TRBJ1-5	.	ASSKLGSDGNQPQH
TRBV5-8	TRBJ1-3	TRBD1	ASRSDRVPGNTIY
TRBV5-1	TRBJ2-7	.	ASSLGSQFEEQY
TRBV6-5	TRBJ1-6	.	ASRPAREASPLH
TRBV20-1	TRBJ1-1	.	SASDPRNTEAF
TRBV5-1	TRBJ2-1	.	ASSLLQGTYNEQF
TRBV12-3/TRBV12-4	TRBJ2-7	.	ASRATSSYEQY
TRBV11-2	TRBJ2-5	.	ASRFSAVGETQY
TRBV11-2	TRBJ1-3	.	ASSYGNTIY
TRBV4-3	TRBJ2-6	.	ASSQVGRGRANVLT
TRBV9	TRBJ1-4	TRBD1	ASSSGQGIATNEKLF
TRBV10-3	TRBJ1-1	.	AISREGKTEAF
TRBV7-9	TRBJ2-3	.	AGEGLTDTQY
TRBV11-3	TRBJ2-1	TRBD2	ASSSSGANSYNEQF
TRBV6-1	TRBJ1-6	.	ASSEGLRGSSYNSPLH
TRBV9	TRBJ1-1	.	ASSVEVGQDTEAF
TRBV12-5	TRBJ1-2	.	ASGLENRPNYGYT
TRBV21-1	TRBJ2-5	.	ASSKVPPQRMVQETQY
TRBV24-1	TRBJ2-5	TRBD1	ATSDFGTGKEETQY
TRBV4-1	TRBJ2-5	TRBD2	ASSGWTSGVETQY
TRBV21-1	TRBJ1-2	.	ASSKVQASRHGYT
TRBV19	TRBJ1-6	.	ASGDRSSYNSPLH
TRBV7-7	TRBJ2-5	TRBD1	ASSWGQGKETQY
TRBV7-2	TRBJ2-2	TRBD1	ARGQGSGELF
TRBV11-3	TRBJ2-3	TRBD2	ASSLGWVGGSTDTQY
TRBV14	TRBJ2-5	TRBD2	ASSKGGKGTQY
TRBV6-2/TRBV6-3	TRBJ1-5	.	ASSLTGGTNQPQH
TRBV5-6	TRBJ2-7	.	ASSLRGAPLSYEQY
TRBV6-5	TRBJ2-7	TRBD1	ASSYLSGQGLHEQY
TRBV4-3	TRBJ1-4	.	ASSPTWEGEKLF
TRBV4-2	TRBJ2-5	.	ASSQVGASPQY
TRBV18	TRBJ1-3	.	ASSLVESLSGNTIY
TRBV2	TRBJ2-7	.	ASSPRGGQGYEQY
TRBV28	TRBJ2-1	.	ASSFPVDEQF
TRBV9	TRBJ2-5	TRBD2	ASSVALAGGPGETQY
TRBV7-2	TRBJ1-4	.	ASSPGQNEKLF
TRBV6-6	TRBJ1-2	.	ASSYSRQGHGYT
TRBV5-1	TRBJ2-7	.	ASSFGGASSYEQY
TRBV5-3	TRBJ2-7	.	ARSAPGGLAAPVDEQY
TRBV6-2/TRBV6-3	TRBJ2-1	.	ASSYPGSEQF
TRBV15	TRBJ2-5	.	ATSPVRLETQY
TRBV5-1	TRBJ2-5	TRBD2	ASSPLTSEQETQY
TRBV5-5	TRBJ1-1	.	ASSLMGLWGVNTEAF